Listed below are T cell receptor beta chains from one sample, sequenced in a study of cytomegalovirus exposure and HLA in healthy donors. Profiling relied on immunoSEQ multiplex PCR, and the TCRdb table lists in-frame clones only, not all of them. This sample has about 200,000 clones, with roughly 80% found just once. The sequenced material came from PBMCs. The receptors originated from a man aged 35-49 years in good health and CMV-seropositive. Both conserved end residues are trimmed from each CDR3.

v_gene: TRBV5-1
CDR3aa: ASSHFGNEQF

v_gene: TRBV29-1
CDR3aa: SVPSTRDYGYT

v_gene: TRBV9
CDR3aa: ASSVDWTGKAF

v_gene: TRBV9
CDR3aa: ASSVGAGLMTDTQY

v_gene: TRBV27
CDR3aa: ASSARTSGRLEF

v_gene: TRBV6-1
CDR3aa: ASSGGGGGYT

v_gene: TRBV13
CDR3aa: ASSLEGLAGYNEQF

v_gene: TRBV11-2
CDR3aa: ASSLVQGTEAF

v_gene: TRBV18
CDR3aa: ASSPPSGIRADTQY

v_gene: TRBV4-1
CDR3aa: ASSPGTSGRGLYNEQF

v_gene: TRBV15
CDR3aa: ATSRDKGYGGRSQF

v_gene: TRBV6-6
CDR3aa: ASSPAGTPTYEQY

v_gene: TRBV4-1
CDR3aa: ASSQVVIARYNEQF

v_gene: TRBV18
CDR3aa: ASSPAARTDTQY

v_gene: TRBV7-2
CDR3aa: ASRIPRTTYNEQF

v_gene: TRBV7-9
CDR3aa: ASSHSTGARATDTQY

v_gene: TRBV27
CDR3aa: ASSFRSANQPQH

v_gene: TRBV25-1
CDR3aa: ASRQGAGRAF

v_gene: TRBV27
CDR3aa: ASSLRQPGGPGDIQY

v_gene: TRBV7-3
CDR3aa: ASSPQGAAITGELF

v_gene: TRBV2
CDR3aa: ASSLSGTGVNSPLH

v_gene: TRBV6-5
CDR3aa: ASSPGTTVGDEQF

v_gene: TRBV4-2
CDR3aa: ASSLGLAGATAGELF

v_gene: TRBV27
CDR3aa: ASSLSTPARGGYT

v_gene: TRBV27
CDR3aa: ASSLFGGKLF

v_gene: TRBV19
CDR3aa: ASSALAGGEETQY

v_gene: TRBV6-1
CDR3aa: ASRLGQGGPDTQY

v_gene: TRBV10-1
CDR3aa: ASSGGTSGSNEQF

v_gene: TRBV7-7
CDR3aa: ASSLVPSGRITSYNEQF

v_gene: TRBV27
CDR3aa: ASSLTTRTFRNTEAF

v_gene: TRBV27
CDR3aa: ASTYGSSGTTDTQY

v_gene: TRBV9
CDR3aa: ASSVDPGISYEQY